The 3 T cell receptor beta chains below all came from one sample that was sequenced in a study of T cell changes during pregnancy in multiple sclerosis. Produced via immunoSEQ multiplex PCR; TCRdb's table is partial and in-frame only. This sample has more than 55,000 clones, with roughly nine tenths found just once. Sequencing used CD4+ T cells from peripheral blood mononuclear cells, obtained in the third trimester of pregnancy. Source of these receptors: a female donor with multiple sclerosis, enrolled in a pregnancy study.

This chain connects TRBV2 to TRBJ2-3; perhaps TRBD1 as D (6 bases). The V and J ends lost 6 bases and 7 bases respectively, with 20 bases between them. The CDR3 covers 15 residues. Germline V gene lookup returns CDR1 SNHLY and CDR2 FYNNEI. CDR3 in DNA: TGTGCCAGCAGCGATCAGGACGAAGGGGGACATACGCAGTATTTT. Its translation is CASSDQDEGGHTQYF.

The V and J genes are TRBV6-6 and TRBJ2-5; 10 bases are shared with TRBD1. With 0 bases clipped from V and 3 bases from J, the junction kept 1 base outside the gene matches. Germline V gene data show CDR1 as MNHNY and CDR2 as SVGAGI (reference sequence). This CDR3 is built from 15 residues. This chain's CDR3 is CASSYSGQGKETQYF. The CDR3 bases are TGTGCCAGCAGTTACTCGGGACAGGGGAAAGAGACCCAGTACTTC.

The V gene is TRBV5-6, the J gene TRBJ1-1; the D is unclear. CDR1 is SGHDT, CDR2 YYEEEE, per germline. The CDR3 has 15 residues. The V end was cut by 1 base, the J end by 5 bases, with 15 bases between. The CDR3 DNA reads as TGTGCCAGCAGCTTGTGGTCGGCCGGCGGGACTGAAGCTTTCTTT. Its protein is CASSLWSAGGTEAFF.